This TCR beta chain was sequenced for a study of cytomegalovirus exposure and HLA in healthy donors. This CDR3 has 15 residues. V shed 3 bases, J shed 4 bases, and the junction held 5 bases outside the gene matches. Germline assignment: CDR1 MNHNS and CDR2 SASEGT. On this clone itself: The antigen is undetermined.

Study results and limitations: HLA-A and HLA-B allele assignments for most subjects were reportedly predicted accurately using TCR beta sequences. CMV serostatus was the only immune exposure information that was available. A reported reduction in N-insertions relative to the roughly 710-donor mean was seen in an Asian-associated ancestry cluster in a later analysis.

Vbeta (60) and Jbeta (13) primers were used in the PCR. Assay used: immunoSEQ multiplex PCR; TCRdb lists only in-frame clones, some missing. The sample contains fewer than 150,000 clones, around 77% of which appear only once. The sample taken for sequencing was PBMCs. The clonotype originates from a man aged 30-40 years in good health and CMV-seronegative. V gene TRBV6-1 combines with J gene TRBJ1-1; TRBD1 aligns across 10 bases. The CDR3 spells CASSDRTGGRTEAFF. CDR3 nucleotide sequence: TGTGCCAGCAGTGACCGGACAGGGGGTCGCACTGAAGCTTTCTTT.